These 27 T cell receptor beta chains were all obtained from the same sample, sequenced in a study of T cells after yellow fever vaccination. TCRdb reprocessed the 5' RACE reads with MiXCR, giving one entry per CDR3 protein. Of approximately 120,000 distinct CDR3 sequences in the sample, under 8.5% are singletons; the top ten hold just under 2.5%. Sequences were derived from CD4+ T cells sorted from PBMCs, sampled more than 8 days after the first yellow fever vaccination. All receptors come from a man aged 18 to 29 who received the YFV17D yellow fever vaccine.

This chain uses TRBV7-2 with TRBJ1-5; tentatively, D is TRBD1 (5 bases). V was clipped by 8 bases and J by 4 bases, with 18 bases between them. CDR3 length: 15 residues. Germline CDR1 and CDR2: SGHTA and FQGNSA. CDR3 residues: CASGPEWGTNQPQHF. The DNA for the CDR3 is TGTGCCAGCGGACCCGAGTGGGGCACTAATCAGCCCCAGCATTTT.

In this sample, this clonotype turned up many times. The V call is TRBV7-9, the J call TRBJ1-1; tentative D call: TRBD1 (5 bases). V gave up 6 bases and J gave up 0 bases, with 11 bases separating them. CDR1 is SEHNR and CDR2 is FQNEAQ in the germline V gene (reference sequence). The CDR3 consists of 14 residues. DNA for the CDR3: TGTGCCAGCAGTCCCCAGGGCTTGAACACTGAAGCTTTCTTT. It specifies CASSPQGLNTEAFF. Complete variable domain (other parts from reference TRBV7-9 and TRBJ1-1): DTGVSQNPRHKITKRGQNVTFRCDPISEHNRLYWYRQTLGQGPEFLTYFQNEAQLEKSRLLSDRFSAERPKGSFSTLEIQRTEQGDSAMYLCASSPQGLNTEAFFGQGTRLTVV.

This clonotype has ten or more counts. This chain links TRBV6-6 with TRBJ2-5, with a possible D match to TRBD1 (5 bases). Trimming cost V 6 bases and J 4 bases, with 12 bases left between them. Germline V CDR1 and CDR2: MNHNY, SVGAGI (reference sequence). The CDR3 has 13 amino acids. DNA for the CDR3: TGTGCCAGCAGCTATCAGGGTGGAGAGACCCAGTACTTC. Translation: CASSYQGGETQYF.

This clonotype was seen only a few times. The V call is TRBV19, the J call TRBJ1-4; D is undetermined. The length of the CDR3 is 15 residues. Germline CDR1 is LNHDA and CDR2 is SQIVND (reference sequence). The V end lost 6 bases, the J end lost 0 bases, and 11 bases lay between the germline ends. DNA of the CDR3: TGTGCCAGTAGGCCACCCGGAGCAACTAATGAAAAACTGTTTTTT. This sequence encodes CASRPPGATNEKLFF.

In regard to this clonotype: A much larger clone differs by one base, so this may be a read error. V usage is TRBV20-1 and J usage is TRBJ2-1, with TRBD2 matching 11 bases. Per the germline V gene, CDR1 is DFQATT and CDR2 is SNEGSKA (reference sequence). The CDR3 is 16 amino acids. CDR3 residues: CSPSASGGFFGNEQFF. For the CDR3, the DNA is TGCAGTCCTAGCGCTAGCGGGGGGTTTTTCGGTAATGAGCAGTTCTTC.

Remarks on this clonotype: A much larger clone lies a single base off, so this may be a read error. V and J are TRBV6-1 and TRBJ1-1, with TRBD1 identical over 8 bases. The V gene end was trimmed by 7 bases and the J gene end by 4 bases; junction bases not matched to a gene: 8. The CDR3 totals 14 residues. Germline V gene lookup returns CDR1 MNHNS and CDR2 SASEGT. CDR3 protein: CASNIRGLSTEAFF. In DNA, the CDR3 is TGTGCCAGCAATATCAGGGGGCTTAGCACTGAAGCTTTCTTT.

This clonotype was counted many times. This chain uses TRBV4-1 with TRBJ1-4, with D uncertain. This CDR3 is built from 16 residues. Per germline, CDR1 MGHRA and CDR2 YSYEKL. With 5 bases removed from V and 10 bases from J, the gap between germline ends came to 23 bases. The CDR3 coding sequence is TGCGCCAGCAGCAAAGTGAAGGAGGGCTTGAAGGGAAAACTGTTTTTT. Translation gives CASSKVKEGLKGKLFF.

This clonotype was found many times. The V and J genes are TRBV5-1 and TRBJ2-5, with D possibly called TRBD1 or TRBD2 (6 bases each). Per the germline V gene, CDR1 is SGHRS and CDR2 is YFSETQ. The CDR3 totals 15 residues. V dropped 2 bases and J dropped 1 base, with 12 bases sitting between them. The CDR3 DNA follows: TGCGCCAGCAGCTTTACGGGGGCCGTCCAAGAGACCCAGTACTTC. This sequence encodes CASSFTGAVQETQYF.

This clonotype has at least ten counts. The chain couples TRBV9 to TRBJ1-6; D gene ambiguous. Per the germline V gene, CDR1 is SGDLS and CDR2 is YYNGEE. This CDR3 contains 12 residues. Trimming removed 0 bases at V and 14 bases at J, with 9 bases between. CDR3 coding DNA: TGTGCCAGCAGCGTAGATATGGCTACCCTCCACTTT. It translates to CASSVDMATLHF.

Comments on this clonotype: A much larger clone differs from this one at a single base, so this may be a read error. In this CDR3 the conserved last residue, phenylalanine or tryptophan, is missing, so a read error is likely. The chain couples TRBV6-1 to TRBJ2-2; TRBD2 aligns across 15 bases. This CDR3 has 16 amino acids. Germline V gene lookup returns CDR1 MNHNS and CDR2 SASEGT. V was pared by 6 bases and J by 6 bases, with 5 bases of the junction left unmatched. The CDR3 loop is CASRGTSGGKAGELFY. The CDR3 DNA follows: TGTGCCAGCAGGGGGACTAGCGGGGGGAAAGCCGGGGAGCTGTTTTAT.

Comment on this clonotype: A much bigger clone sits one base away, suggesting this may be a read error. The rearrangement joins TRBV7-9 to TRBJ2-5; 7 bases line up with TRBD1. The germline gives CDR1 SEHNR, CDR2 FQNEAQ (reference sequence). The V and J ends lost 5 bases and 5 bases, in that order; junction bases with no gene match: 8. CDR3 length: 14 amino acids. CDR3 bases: TGTGCCAGCAGCCCGGGACAGAACAATGAGACCCAGTACTTC. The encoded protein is CASSPGQNNETQYF.

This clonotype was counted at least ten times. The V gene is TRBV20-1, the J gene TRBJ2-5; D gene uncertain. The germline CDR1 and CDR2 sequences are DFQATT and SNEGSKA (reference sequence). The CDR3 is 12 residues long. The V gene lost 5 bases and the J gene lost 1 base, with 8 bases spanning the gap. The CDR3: CSAPDRQETQYF. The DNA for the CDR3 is TGCAGTGCTCCGGATCGCCAAGAGACCCAGTACTTC.

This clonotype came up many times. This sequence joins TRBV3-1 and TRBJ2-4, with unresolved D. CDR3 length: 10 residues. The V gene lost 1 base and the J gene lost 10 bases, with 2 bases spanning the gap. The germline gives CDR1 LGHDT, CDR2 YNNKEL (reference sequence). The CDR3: CASSQVIQYF. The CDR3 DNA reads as TGTGCCAGCAGCCAAGTGATTCAGTACTTC.

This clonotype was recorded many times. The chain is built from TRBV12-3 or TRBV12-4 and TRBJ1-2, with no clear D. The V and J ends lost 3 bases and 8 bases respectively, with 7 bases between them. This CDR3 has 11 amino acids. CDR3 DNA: TGTGCCAGCAGTTTGGGGAAAGGCTACACCTTC. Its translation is CASSLGKGYTF.

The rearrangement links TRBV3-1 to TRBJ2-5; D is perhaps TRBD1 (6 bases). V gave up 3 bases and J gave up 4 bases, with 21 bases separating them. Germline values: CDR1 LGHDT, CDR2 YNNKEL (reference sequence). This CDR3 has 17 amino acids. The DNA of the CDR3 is TGTGCCAGCAGCCACGGTCTATATGGGGGCGCCGGAGAGACCCAGTACTTC. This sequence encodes CASSHGLYGGAGETQYF.

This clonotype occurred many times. The CDR3 nucleotides are TGCGCCAGCAGCTGGAGGACTAGCGGGGGACCCACGGGGGAAACCCAGTACTTC. It codes for CASSWRTSGGPTGETQYF. The chain recombines TRBV5-1 with TRBJ2-5; 13 nucleotides match TRBD2. This CDR3 is 18 amino acids long. V shed 3 bases, J shed 8 bases, and the junction held 16 bases outside the gene matches. Germline V gives CDR1 SGHRS, CDR2 YFSETQ.

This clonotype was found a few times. The CDR3 protein is CASSYRTGATNQPQHF. CDR3 coding DNA: TGTGCCAGCAGTTACCGGACAGGGGCTACCAATCAGCCCCAGCATTTT. This chain uses TRBV6-2 or TRBV6-3 with TRBJ1-5; 9 bases are a match to TRBD1. In germline, CDR1 is MNHEY, CDR2 SVGEGT. This CDR3 comprises 16 residues. The V segment lost 2 bases and the J segment 3 bases; nucleotides outside the gene matches: 5.

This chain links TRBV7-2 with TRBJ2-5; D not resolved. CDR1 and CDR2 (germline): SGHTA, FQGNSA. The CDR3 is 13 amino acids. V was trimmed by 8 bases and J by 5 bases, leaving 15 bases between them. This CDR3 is CASSKAPRETQYF. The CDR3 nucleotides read TGTGCCAGCTCGAAGGCACCGCGGGAGACCCAGTACTTC.

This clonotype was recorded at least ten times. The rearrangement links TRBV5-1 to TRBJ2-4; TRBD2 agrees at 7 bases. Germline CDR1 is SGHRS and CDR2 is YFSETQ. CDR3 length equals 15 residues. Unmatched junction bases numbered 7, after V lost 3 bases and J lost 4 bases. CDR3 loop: CASSSGRSGKNIQYF. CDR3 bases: TGCGCCAGCAGCTCCGGGAGGAGCGGAAAAAACATTCAGTACTTC.

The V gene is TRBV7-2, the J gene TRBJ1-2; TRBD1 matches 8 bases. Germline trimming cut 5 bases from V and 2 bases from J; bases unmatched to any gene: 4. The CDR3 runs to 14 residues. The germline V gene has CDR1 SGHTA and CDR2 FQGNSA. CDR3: CASSTRQGNYGYTF. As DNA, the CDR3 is TGTGCCAGCAGCACCCGACAGGGGAACTATGGCTACACCTTC.

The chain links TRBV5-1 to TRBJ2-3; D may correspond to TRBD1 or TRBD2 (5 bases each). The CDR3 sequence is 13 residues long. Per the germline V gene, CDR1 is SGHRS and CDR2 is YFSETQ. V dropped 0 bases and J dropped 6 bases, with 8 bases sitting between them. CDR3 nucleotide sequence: TGCGCCAGCAGCTTGGCGAGGGGCGATACGCAGTATTTT. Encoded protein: CASSLARGDTQYF.

The CDR3 reads CASSLAISGDTYNEQFF. CDR3 DNA sequence: TGCGCCAGCAGCTTGGCCATTTCAGGGGACACCTACAATGAGCAGTTCTTC. The V gene is TRBV5-1, the J gene TRBJ2-1, with D possibly matching TRBD1 (6 bases). Germline V gene lookup returns CDR1 SGHRS and CDR2 YFSETQ. The CDR3 is made up of 17 amino acids. The V end was cut by 0 bases, the J end by 2 bases, with 15 bases between.

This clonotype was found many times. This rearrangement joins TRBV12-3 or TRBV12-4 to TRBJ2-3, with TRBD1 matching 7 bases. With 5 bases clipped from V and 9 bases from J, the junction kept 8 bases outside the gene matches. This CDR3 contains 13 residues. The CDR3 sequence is CASSPTTGFTQYF. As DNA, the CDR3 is TGTGCCAGCAGTCCAACGACAGGGTTCACGCAGTATTTT.

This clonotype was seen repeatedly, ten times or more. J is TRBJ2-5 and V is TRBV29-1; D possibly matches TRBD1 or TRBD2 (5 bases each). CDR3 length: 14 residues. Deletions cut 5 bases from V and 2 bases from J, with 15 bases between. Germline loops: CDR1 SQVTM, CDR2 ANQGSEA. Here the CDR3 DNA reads TGCAGCGTTCCAGAGGGGCAGGGACAAGAGACCCAGTACTTC. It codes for CSVPEGQGQETQYF.

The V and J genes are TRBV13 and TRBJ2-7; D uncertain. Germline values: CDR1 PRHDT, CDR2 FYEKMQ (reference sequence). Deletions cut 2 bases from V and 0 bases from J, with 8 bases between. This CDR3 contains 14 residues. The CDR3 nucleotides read TGTGCCAGCAGCTTAATCGACTCCTCCTACGAGCAGTACTTC. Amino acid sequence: CASSLIDSSYEQYF. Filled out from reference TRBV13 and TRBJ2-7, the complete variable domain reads AAGVIQSPRHLIKEKRETATLKCYPIPRHDTVYWYQQGPGQDPQFLISFYEKMQSDKGSIPDRFSAQQFSDYHSELNMSSLELGDSALYFCASSLIDSSYEQYFGPGTRLTVT.

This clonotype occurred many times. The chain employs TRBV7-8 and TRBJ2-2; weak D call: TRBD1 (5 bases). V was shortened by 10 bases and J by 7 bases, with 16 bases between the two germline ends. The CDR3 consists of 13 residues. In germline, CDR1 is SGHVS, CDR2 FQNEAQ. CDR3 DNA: TGTGCCACCCAAACCCAGGGTGTCGGGGAGCTGTTTTTT. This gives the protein CATQTQGVGELFF.

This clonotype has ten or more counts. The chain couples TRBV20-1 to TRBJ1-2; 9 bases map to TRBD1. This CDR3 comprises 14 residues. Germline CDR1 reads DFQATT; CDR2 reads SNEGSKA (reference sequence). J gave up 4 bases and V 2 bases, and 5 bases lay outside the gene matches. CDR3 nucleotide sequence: TGCAGTGCTAGACCGGGACAGGGAATCTATGGCTACACCTTC. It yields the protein CSARPGQGIYGYTF.